The next 20 T cell receptor beta chains were all read from a single sample in a study of T cell clonality in common variable immunodeficiency. Assay used: immunoSEQ multiplex PCR; TCRdb lists only in-frame clones, some missing. There are approximately 26,000 clones in the sample, none observed a single time. These receptors' antigens are unknown. General study results and limits: In common variable immunodeficiency, TCR beta chains reportedly carried fewer deletions and N-nucleotide insertions.

Sequencing used peripheral blood mononuclear cells. These receptors came from a human donor with common variable immunodeficiency.

There are many counts of this clone. The read gets to within 3 residues of the CDR3 end, and the germline J gene fills in the rest. The genes are TRBV2 and TRBJ2-4; TRBD1 matches at 7 bases. The CDR3 sequence is 15 residues long. V trimming: 6 bases; J trimming: 0 bases; junction bases outside the gene matches: 5. From germline, CDR1 is SNHLY and CDR2 FYNNEI. This chain's CDR3 is CASRPGQLAKNIQYF. CDR3 DNA, as far as it was read: TGTGCCAGCAGGCCGGGACAGCTAGCCAAAAACATT.

This clone was counted many times. Read sequence stops 3 residues before the CDR3 end, and the germline J gene provides the missing end. The chain recombines TRBV5-1 with TRBJ2-5; the match to TRBD2 covers 8 bases. The CDR3 length is 14 residues. J lost 5 bases, V lost 2 bases, and 5 bases had no gene match. CDR1 and CDR2 from the germline V gene are SGHRS and YFSETQ. The part of the CDR3 DNA that was read is TGCGCCAGCAGCTTCGGGACTAGGTACGAGACC. It yields the protein CASSFGTRYET. The whole CDR3 reads CASSFGTRYETQYF.

Concerning this clone: The CDR3 is cut off 3 residues early in the read; its end comes from the germline J gene. This chain uses TRBV19 with TRBJ1-1, with 11 bases fitting TRBD1. V lost 6 bases to trimming and J lost 3 bases; unmatched junction nucleotides: 12. CDR1 and CDR2 from the germline V gene are LNHDA and SQIVND (reference sequence). The CDR3 runs 17 residues. CDR3 DNA, as far as it was read: TGTGCCAGTAGGCACGCCGGGACAGGGGGGAAGTACACTGAA. Its protein product is CASRHAGTGGKYTE. The CDR3 in full is CASRHAGTGGKYTEAFF.

This clone was detected many times. The read comes to an end 3 residues before the CDR3 does, leaving the germline J gene to fill in the end. This rearrangement joins TRBV18 to TRBJ1-2; D is ambiguous. The CDR3 runs to 14 residues. V gave up 3 bases and J gave up 6 bases, with 14 bases separating them. Per germline, CDR1 KGHSH and CDR2 LQKENI. The sequenced CDR3 bases are TGTGCCAGCTCACCTCAAGGGCTTGGAGATGGC. Translating it yields CASSPQGLGDG. The whole CDR3 protein reads CASSPQGLGDGYTF.

This clone showed up many times. The read falls 3 residues short of the CDR3 end, and the missing part is taken from the germline J gene. The J gene is TRBJ2-7, the V gene TRBV19, with 9 bases lining up with TRBD2. The germline CDR1 and CDR2 sequences are LNHDA and SQIVND (reference sequence). Trimming at V came to 3 bases and at J to 4 bases, leaving 4 bases not matched to a gene. This CDR3 contains 14 residues. The covered CDR3 bases are TGTGCCAGTAGTATGGCTAGCGGGGCTTACGAG. This translates into CASSMASGAYE. The complete CDR3 reads CASSMASGAYEQYF.

This clone was found many times. Read coverage stops 3 residues before the CDR3 terminus; the germline J gene supplies the remainder. This rearrangement joins TRBV5-4 to TRBJ2-7; 7 bases are a match to TRBD1. CDR1 SGHNT and CDR2 YYREEE come from the germline V gene (reference sequence). The CDR3 consists of 14 residues. The junction had 9 bases not matched to a gene; V was cut back by 4 bases and J by 5 bases. The CDR3 region is CASSTRTGYDEQYF. CDR3 DNA, as far as it was read: TGTGCCAGCAGCACCCGGACAGGTTACGACGAG.

Turning to this clone: Read sequence stops 3 residues before the CDR3 end, and the germline J gene provides the missing end. The chain recombines TRBV18 with TRBJ1-2; 9 bases are a match to TRBD1. V lost 3 bases to trimming and J lost 5 bases; unmatched junction nucleotides: 4. Looked up from germline, CDR1 is KGHSH and CDR2 is LQKENI. The CDR3 sequence is 14 residues long. CDR3 bases read: TGTGCCAGCTCACCCGGGACAGGGCGGTATGGC. Protein sequence: CASSPGTGRYG. The full-length CDR3 reads as CASSPGTGRYGYTF. Looking up the rest from reference TRBV18 and TRBJ1-2 gives the full variable domain: NAGVMQNPRHLVRRRGQEARLRCSPMKGHSHVYWYRQLPEEGLKFMVYLQKENIIDESGMPKERFSAEFPKEGPSILRIQQVVRGDSAAYFCASSPGTGRYGYTFGSGTRLTVV.

As for this clone: The read gets to within 3 residues of the CDR3 end, and the germline J gene fills in the rest. V usage is TRBV7-9 and J usage is TRBJ1-1, with D possibly being TRBD1 (6 bases). This CDR3 region has 13 residues. V dropped 4 bases and J dropped 1 base, with 7 bases sitting between them. Per germline, CDR1 SEHNR and CDR2 FQNEAQ (reference sequence). CDR3 amino acids: CASSSRGNTEAFF. The sequenced part of the CDR3 DNA is TGTGCCAGCAGCTCCAGGGGGAACACTGAA.

This clone was seen a few times. The read ends 3 residues early relative to the CDR3; the germline J gene fills the gap. The chain combines TRBV18 with TRBJ1-1; D gene ambiguous. The germline V gene encodes CDR1 KGHSH and CDR2 LQKENI. Between the trimmed V and J ends, which lost 3 bases and 0 bases, there was a span of 17 bases. The CDR3 is 17 amino acids. The CDR3 DNA, read in part, is TGTGCCAGCTCACCCTACAACGGACTGATAATGAACACTGAA. Translated, it gives CASSPYNGLIMNTE. The CDR3 in its entirety is CASSPYNGLIMNTEAFF.

Details on this clone: Read coverage stops 3 residues before the CDR3 terminus; the germline J gene supplies the remainder. V and J are TRBV30 and TRBJ1-2; no clear D gene. CDR3 length equals 12 residues. Germline CDR1 is GTSNPN and CDR2 is SVGIG (reference sequence). Trimming took 1 base from V and 2 from J, leaving 5 bases between them. CDR3: CAWSDRNYGYTF. CDR3 bases read: TGTGCCTGGAGTGACAGAAACTATGGC.

Worth noting for this clone: The read ends 3 residues before the CDR3 terminus; that terminus is restored from the germline J gene. This rearrangement joins TRBV2 to TRBJ1-2, with no clear D. Looked up from germline, CDR1 is SNHLY and CDR2 is FYNNEI. This CDR3 is built from 15 residues. V was shortened by 5 bases and J by 0 bases, with 13 bases between the two germline ends. The CDR3 bases that were read are TGTGCCAGCAGTTCGAAGTTTAGAGCTAACTATGGC. Its translation is CASSSKFRANYG. The whole CDR3 sequence reads CASSSKFRANYGYTF. Combining the CDR3 with reference TRBV2 and TRBJ1-2 gives the whole variable domain EPEVTQTPSHQVTQMGQEVILRCVPISNHLYFYWYRQILGQKVEFLVSFYNNEISEKSEIFDDQFSVERPDGSNFTLKIRSTKLEDSAMYFCASSSKFRANYGYTFGSGTRLTVV.

This clone was counted between two and nine times. The missing CDR3 end, 3 residues past where the read stops, is filled in from the germline J gene. V and J are TRBV18 and TRBJ2-2; 7 bases align to TRBD2. The CDR3 is 15 amino acids. Germline trimming cut 0 bases from V and 4 bases from J; bases unmatched to any gene: 2. Germline V gene data show CDR1 as KGHSH and CDR2 as LQKENI. CDR3 bases read: TGTGCCAGCTCACCACCGGCGGGGGTCACCGGGGAG. As protein: CASSPPAGVTGE. The CDR3 reads in full as CASSPPAGVTGELFF.

This clone appeared a few times. The read terminates 3 residues ahead of where the CDR3 ends, so the germline J gene completes it. The sample contains more than one DNA sequence encoding this CDR3. V and J are TRBV5-1 and TRBJ1-2; D may be TRBD1 (6 bases). This CDR3 is 13 amino acids long. V was clipped by 1 base and J by 4 bases, with 8 bases between them. Germline CDR1 is SGHRS and CDR2 is YFSETQ. The sequenced CDR3 bases are TGCGCCAGCAGCTTGCAACAGGGCTATGGC. Translation gives CASSLQQGYG. From start to end, the CDR3 is CASSLQQGYGYTF. Full variable domain (rest looked up from reference TRBV5-1 and TRBJ1-2): KAGVTQTPRYLIKTRGQQVTLSCSPISGHRSVSWYQQTPGQGLQFLFEYFSETQRNKGNFPGRFSGRQFSNSRSEMNVSTLELGDSALYLCASSLQQGYGYTFGSGTRLTVV.

This clone turned up a few times. The read terminates 3 residues ahead of where the CDR3 ends, so the germline J gene completes it. The chain is built from TRBV7-6 and TRBJ2-7; TRBD1 is a possible D gene (6 bases). Germline-derived CDR1 and CDR2 are SGHVS and FNYEAQ. The germline V and J ends were trimmed by 5 bases and 6 bases, with 17 bases remaining between them. The CDR3 is 14 amino acids. The CDR3 sequence is CASSPNRDTSEQYF. The sequenced CDR3 bases are TGTGCCAGCAGCCCAAACAGGGATACGAGCGAG.

In its sample, this clone was seen a few times. Read data end 3 residues before the CDR3 end; the end is taken from the germline J gene. The chain couples TRBV7-9 to TRBJ1-2; weak D call: TRBD1 (6 bases). This CDR3 is built from 14 residues. In germline, CDR1 is SEHNR, CDR2 FQNEAQ (reference sequence). V lost 4 bases and J 5 bases, leaving 14 bases between the germline ends. The sequenced part of the CDR3 DNA is TGTGCCAGCAGCTCCTTGGGGGCAGGGTATGGC. This translates into CASSSLGAGYG. The full CDR3 reads CASSSLGAGYGYTF.

This clone came up a few times. From the germline J gene comes the end of the CDR3, since the read stops 3 residues before it. The rearrangement joins TRBV7-3 to TRBJ2-3, with 9 bases lining up with TRBD2. Germline V gene data show CDR1 as SGHTA and CDR2 as FQGTGA. This CDR3 spans 16 amino acids. Losses at the gene ends were 0 bases for V and 4 bases for J; bases not matched to a gene: 5. The CDR3 here is CASSLTGSGGPDTQYF. The CDR3 bases that were read are TGTGCCAGCAGCTTAACGGGTAGCGGGGGACCAGATACG.

There are a few counts of this clone. Incomplete CDR3 DNA: TGTGCCAGCAGCTTGGGGGTGACAGGGGTCTACGAG. It codes for CASSLGVTGVYE. The entire CDR3 sequence reads CASSLGVTGVYEQYF. This rearrangement joins TRBV5-6 to TRBJ2-7; TRBD1 matches 8 bases. The read stops 3 residues short of the end of the CDR3; the missing end is completed from the germline J gene. CDR1 is SGHDT and CDR2 is YYEEEE in the germline V gene. This CDR3 is 15 amino acids long. Losses at the gene ends were 0 bases for V and 3 bases for J; bases not matched to a gene: 5.

This clone was counted a few times. The read ends 3 residues before the CDR3 terminus; that terminus is restored from the germline J gene. The V and J genes are TRBV29-1 and TRBJ2-1, with D possibly matching TRBD1 (5 bases). The V end lost 7 bases, the J end lost 0 bases, and 13 bases lay between the germline ends. CDR3 length: 14 residues. The germline gives CDR1 SQVTM, CDR2 ANQGSEA. The CDR3 DNA, read in part, is TGCAGCGGCAGGGCCCCCAGCTCCTACAATGAG. Its protein product is CSGRAPSSYNE. The entire CDR3 reads CSGRAPSSYNEQFF.

This clone was counted between two and nine times. The read terminates 3 residues ahead of where the CDR3 ends, so the germline J gene completes it. The J gene is TRBJ1-1, the V gene TRBV2; 8 bases are shared with TRBD1. Per germline, CDR1 SNHLY and CDR2 FYNNEI. V was pared by 7 bases and J by 1 base, with 8 bases of the junction left unmatched. The CDR3 contains 15 residues. CDR3 DNA (partial): TGTGCCAGCAAGAGAGAGACAGGGGCGAACACTGAA. Translating gives CASKRETGANTE. The whole CDR3 reads CASKRETGANTEAFF.

This clone occurred a few times. The DNA ends 3 residues before the CDR3 does, and the rest of the CDR3 is filled in from the germline J gene. J is TRBJ2-7 and V is TRBV7-8; TRBD1 matches 7 bases. V shed 5 bases, J shed 1 base, and the junction held 8 bases outside the gene matches. The CDR3 spans 15 residues. The germline V gene encodes CDR1 SGHVS and CDR2 FQNEAQ. CDR3 bases read: TGTGCCAGCAGCCCCAGACAGGGAATTTCCTACGAG. It specifies CASSPRQGISYE. The complete CDR3 reads CASSPRQGISYEQYF.